This TCR beta chain was sequenced for a study of blood T cells in healthy people across ages. The use of a sample-barcoded 5' primer and a J-beta primer mix characterized a second PCR of roughly 6 to 12 cycles. With 12 random nucleotides, a template-switch adaptor tagged each individual cDNA molecule. TCRdb independently ran MiXCR on the 5' RACE reads; one entry per CDR3 protein. This sample has 730,000 or so distinct CDR3 sequences, with roughly 43% found just once. Total RNA, at least 5 micrograms per sample, came from PBMCs. In this sample, this clonotype turned up a few times. Germline V CDR1 and CDR2: KGHDR, SFDVKD. V gave up 5 bases and J gave up 1 base; unmatched junction bases: 4. The CDR3 runs to 15 residues.

The sample taken for sequencing was blood. This receptor was obtained from a man older than 75 in good health. V is TRBV24-1 and J is TRBJ2-5; TRBD2 matches at 9 bases. CDR3 sequence: CATSGSGGFQETQYF. CDR3 nucleotides: TGTGCCACCAGTGGGAGCGGGGGGTTCCAAGAGACCCAGTACTTC.